This entry describes one TCR beta chain. Its antigen is as yet unknown. Compared with germline, one end of the junction differs, possibly owing to a read error. The data belong to a study of Ad26.COV2.S vaccination and SARS-CoV-2 variants. General study findings and limits: After vaccination, reports described spike-specific CD8+ and CD4+ T cell responses as showing substantial breadth.

Germline assignment: CDR1 SNHLY and CDR2 FYNNEI. The CDR3 runs to 17 residues. Indicated treatment: about 20 received Ad26.COV2.S at low or high dose, single or two shots; a few received placebo; per-sample allocation not given. The samples date from day 63 after the first vaccine or placebo injection. Profiled with immunoSEQ multiplex PCR; TCRdb holds only in-frame clones, not every one. The data show 300,000 to 450,000 clones, approximately 84% seen once. The V call is TRBV2, the J call TRBJ2-7; 11 bases match TRBD2. Material: peripheral blood, obtained in a trial of Ad26.COV2.S vaccine versus placebo. This sequence was found in a person aged 18-65 years who received the Ad26.COV2.S COVID-19 vaccine or a placebo. The chain's CDR3 is CASSEVVAGGETYEQYF. In nucleotides, the CDR3 is TGTGCCAGCAGCGAAGTGGTAGCGGGAGGGGAAACGTACGAGCAGTACTTC.